The 5 T cell receptor beta chains below all came from one sample that was sequenced in a study of cytomegalovirus exposure and HLA in healthy donors. Both 60 Vbeta primers and 13 Jbeta primers went into the PCR. Profiling relied on immunoSEQ multiplex PCR, and the TCRdb table lists in-frame clones only, not all of them. Here the sample spans about 120,000 clones, over 65% being singletons. Sequencing was carried out using PBMCs. The receptors stem from a woman in her thirties or forties in good health and CMV-seropositive.

The rearrangement uses TRBV5-1 and TRBJ2-1, with TRBD2 as a possible D gene (5 bases). Trimming took off 5 bases at V and 9 bases at J, with 12 bases between the two ends. The germline CDR1 and CDR2 sequences are SGHRS and YFSETQ. This CDR3 region has 12 residues. The CDR3 region is CASSQDYGEQFF. CDR3 in DNA: TGCGCCAGCAGTCAAGACTACGGTGAGCAGTTCTTC.

The V gene is TRBV5-1, the J gene TRBJ1-6; weak D call: TRBD1 (6 bases). The ends were cut back, 3 bases at V and 10 bases at J, with 17 bases in the middle. CDR3 length: 15 amino acids. CDR1 is SGHRS, CDR2 YFSETQ, per germline. The CDR3 nucleotides are TGCGCCAGCAGCTCGGACAGTCTACTTGGATCACCCCTCCACTTT. It encodes CASSSDSLLGSPLHF.

The J gene is TRBJ2-7, the V gene TRBV29-1, with D possibly being TRBD2 (6 bases). CDR1 and CDR2 (germline): SQVTM, ANQGSEA. V was trimmed by 4 bases and J by 4 bases, leaving 20 bases between them. The CDR3 runs 15 residues. This CDR3 is CSVGGGGNTEYEQYF. Here the CDR3 DNA reads TGCAGCGTTGGGGGAGGCGGGAATACCGAGTACGAGCAGTACTTC.

Only a few counts were recorded for this clone. CDR3 coding DNA: TGTGCCAGCACAACTAGGAGCATGTCCGGGGAGCTGTTTTTT. Amino acid sequence: CASTTRSMSGELFF. V is TRBV6-1 and J is TRBJ2-2; D perhaps matches TRBD2 (5 bases). This CDR3 has 14 amino acids. CDR1 and CDR2 from the germline V gene are MNHNS and SASEGT. Trimming pared 7 bases from V and 6 bases from J, leaving 15 bases between.

This clone turned up a few times. V usage is TRBV7-8 and J usage is TRBJ2-5, with a possible D match to TRBD1 (5 bases). The V end was cut by 6 bases, the J end by 11 bases, with 13 bases between. Per the germline V gene, CDR1 is SGHVS and CDR2 is FQNEAQ. This CDR3 is built from 11 residues. The DNA for the CDR3 is TGTGCCAGCAGTATAGGGGTTGAGCAGTACTTC. Amino acid sequence: CASSIGVEQYF.